This T cell receptor beta chain was sequenced in a study of CD8+ T cells in alopecia areata. Overall study results and limits: Lesional scalp, notably in alopecia totalis/universalis, had clonality above that of normal scalp. Mice showed clearer TCR sharing than patients did, a gap that was possibly HLA-related.

cDNA prepared by RNA extraction and subsequent reverse transcription served as the template for sequencing. Here immunoSEQ multiplex PCR was the method, and the copy in TCRdb shows in-frame clones only, minus some. Of some 160,000 clones listed, roughly 60% are singletons. Note on this clone: No antigen is known for it.

CDR1 SNHLY and CDR2 FYNNEI come from the germline V gene. V was pared by 3 bases and J by 2 bases, with 1 base of the junction left unmatched. CDR3 length: 15 amino acids. This sequence was found in a human donor in good health. The chain has TRBV2 and TRBJ2-3; 11 bases are a match to TRBD2. Sequencing was carried out using CD8+ T cells sorted from blood. The CDR3 nucleotides read TGTGCCAGCAGTGAGGGACTAGCGGACACAGATACGCAGTATTTT. As protein: CASSEGLADTDTQYF.